Listed below are T cell receptor beta chains from one sample, sequenced in a study of shared clonotypes between healthy human individuals. Sequencing was performed with immunoSEQ multiplex PCR; in TCRdb, only in-frame clones are kept and a portion is missing. The profile shows 800,000 or so clones, approximately 96% of them singletons. Sequencing was performed on naive CD8+ T cells sorted from blood. The receptors here all came from a man aged 25-45 years in good health. Each CDR3 is given with its conserved first and last residue. Each record gives: clone size, D gene, V gene, J gene, CDR3 DNA, CDR3 protein. The D gene is left open where the match is weak. The size field is filled for only some rows; it gives once, few, many or a size class.

>once|.|TRBV10-3|TRBJ1-1
TGTGCCACGTCAGGGGTCTCGGACACTGAAGCTTTCTTT
CATSGVSDTEAFF
>once|.|TRBV6-5|TRBJ2-2
TGTGCCAGCACCTATGGGGGTACCGGGGAGCTGTTTTTT
CASTYGGTGELFF
>.|TRBD2|TRBV7-9|TRBJ2-1
TGTGCCAGCAGCCTCCGAGCGGGAGGGAGCTACAATGAGCAGTTCTTC
CASSLRAGGSYNEQFF
>.|TRBD1|TRBV29-1|TRBJ2-7
TGCAGCGTTGAAGCTGGGACAGAGACCTACGAGCAGTACTTC
CSVEAGTETYEQYF
>.|TRBD2|TRBV29-1|TRBJ2-3
TGCAGCGTCGCTGGGACTAGCGGCTTTAGCACAGATACGCAGTATTTT
CSVAGTSGFSTDTQYF
>.|.|TRBV5-5|TRBJ2-7
TGTGCCAGCAGCTTGGTGGGGTCCTACGAGCAGTACTTC
CASSLVGSYEQYF
>.|.|TRBV11-3|TRBJ2-7
TGTGCCAGCAGCTTCAGGGGAGGAGAGTACGAGCAGTACTTC
CASSFRGGEYEQYF
>.|.|TRBV2|TRBJ1-5
TGTGCCAGCAGTCAGGAAGGGGTCTCAGGGTCCCAGCATTTT
CASSQEGVSGSQHF
>.|.|TRBV2|TRBJ2-1
TGTGCCAGCACTCAGCAGTTCTTC
CASTQQFF
>.|TRBD1|TRBV19|TRBJ2-1
TGTGCCAGTAGTATACAGGGGGTCTATGAGCAGTTCTTC
CASSIQGVYEQFF